This T cell receptor beta chain was documented in a study of T cells expressing NK-cell markers. Germline V gene data show CDR1 as LNHDA and CDR2 as SQIVND (reference sequence). This CDR3 region has 12 residues. Reanalyzing the 5' RACE reads, TCRdb keeps one entry per CDR3 protein, without DNA. The repertoire table contains approximately 550,000 distinct CDR3 sequences. Input material: blood T cells: a sorted CD56 or NKG2C T cell subset, CD4+ or CD8+ T cells, or bulk PBMC T cells (not recorded which). This TCR derives from a man aged 18 to 29 in good health. This chain links TRBV19 with TRBJ2-7; without DNA, the TCRdb call of TRBD1 cannot be checked. The CDR3 reads CASIGAGYEQYF.